The rows below give T cell receptor beta chains drawn from one sample of a study of T cells in Graves' hyperthyroidism and ophthalmopathy. TCRdb re-called the multiplex PCR reads through MiXCR, storing one row per CDR3 protein. The data show around 600,000 distinct CDR3 sequences, approximately 16% seen once. Sequencing used blood. The receptors were sampled from a woman aged 40 to 55 with Graves' ophthalmopathy. Both conserved end residues are part of each CDR3. The D gene is left open where the match is weak. Clone size is given for some rows only: seen once, a few or many times, or a class if the clone is expanded.

TRBV6-1	once	TRBJ1-1	TRBD1	TGTGCCACTTGGCTGACAGGGGGTACTGAAGCTTTCTTT	CATWLTGGTEAFF
TRBV2	many	TRBJ2-3	TRBD2	TGTGCCAGCAGAAGGACTAGCTCCATTAGGGGCACGCAGTATTTT	CASRRTSSIRGTQYF
TRBV10-2	NA	TRBJ1-5	TRBD1	TGCGCCAGCAGTGAGGGGGACAGGGCCCGCAATCAGCCCCAGCATTTT	CASSEGDRARNQPQHF
TRBV3-1	many	TRBJ2-3	NA	TGTGCCAGCAGCCAAGAGGGAGGACTACCCCCCCGTACGCAGTATTTT	CASSQEGGLPPRTQYF
TRBV7-2	NA	TRBJ1-2	NA	TGTGCCAGCAGCTTACCAGGGGATAAGGATGGCTACACCTTC	CASSLPGDKDGYTF
TRBV7-9	NA	TRBJ2-3	TRBD1	TGTGCCAGCAGCTCGCCGATAGGGGGGACAGGGAATCCTGATACGCAGTATTTT	CASSSPIGGTGNPDTQYF
TRBV12-3/TRBV12-4	NA	TRBJ2-7	TRBD1	TGTGCCAGCAGTTTATCGGGACAGGGCCGATACGAGCAGTACTTC	CASSLSGQGRYEQYF
TRBV15	few	TRBJ2-7	TRBD2	TGTGCCACCAGCAGAGGTCGATCGGGAGGCCGGGAGGAGCAGTACTTC	CATSRGRSGGREEQYF
TRBV28	NA	TRBJ2-7	NA	TGTGCCAGTAGCCCTATGGGGGTACCCCACGAGCAGTACTTC	CASSPMGVPHEQYF
TRBV18	many	TRBJ1-2	NA	TGTGCCAGCTCAGGACGTTCGGGTGGCTATGGCTACACCTTC	CASSGRSGGYGYTF
TRBV10-3	few	TRBJ1-5	TRBD1	TGTGCCATCAGTGAGGCGGCAGGGGGGGACAATCAGCCCCAGCATTTT	CAISEAAGGDNQPQHF
TRBV13	NA	TRBJ2-7	NA	TGTGCCAGCAGCTTTGGCGGGCAGGGATCCTACGAGCAGTACTTC	CASSFGGQGSYEQYF
TRBV12-3/TRBV12-4	many	TRBJ2-1	TRBD2	TGTGCCAGTGACACCGGGACTAAACCCTACAATGAGCAGTTCTTC	CASDTGTKPYNEQFF
TRBV12-5	many	TRBJ2-1	NA	TGTGCTAGTGGTCTTTCGGGGCCCAACGGTGAGCAGTTCTTC	CASGLSGPNGEQFF
TRBV5-1	many	TRBJ2-3	TRBD2	TGCGCCAGCAGCTTTAGCGGGGGACGCACAGATACGCAGTATTTT	CASSFSGGRTDTQYF
TRBV2	NA	TRBJ1-5	NA	TGTGCCAGCTGTGCGGGGACACCCAATCAGCCCCAGCATTTT	CASCAGTPNQPQHF
TRBV5-1	many	TRBJ1-2	NA	TGCGCCAGCAGGCCAGTGGGGTATGGCTACACCTTC	CASRPVGYGYTF
TRBV12-3/TRBV12-4	many	TRBJ1-4	NA	TGTGCCAGCAGTTTCGTTGCGGGGGTTAATGAAAAACTGTTTTTT	CASSFVAGVNEKLFF
TRBV2	many	TRBJ2-5	NA	TGTGCCAGCAGTGGTTGGAGCTATGGGGCCGAGACCCAGTACTTC	CASSGWSYGAETQYF
TRBV5-8	NA	TRBJ2-1	TRBD2	TGTGCCAGCAGCCCTTGGTTCCCAGGACTAGCGGGAGAGCTAGGCAATGAGCAGTTCTTC	CASSPWFPGLAGELGNEQFF
TRBV4-1	NA	TRBJ1-4	NA	TGCGCCAGCAGCAAGGCACGGTTTAATGAAAAACTGTTTTTT	CASSKARFNEKLFF
TRBV5-1	many	TRBJ2-1	NA	TGCGCCAGCAGCAACGGCCCTTACGAGGGGTACAATGAGCAGTTCTTC	CASSNGPYEGYNEQFF
TRBV2	few	TRBJ2-7	NA	TGTGCCAGCACCGTGGGTACCGAGCAGTACTTC	CASTVGTEQYF
TRBV7-8	NA	TRBJ1-1	NA	TGTGCCAGCAGCCATCCATTTCAGGGGTCTGAAGCTTTCTTT	CASSHPFQGSEAFF
TRBV4-1	many	TRBJ2-3	NA	TGCGCCAGCAGCCATGACAGAACAGGGACTCCCCGCACAGATACGCAGTATTTT	CASSHDRTGTPRTDTQYF
TRBV2	many	TRBJ2-7	TRBD2	TGTGCCAGCGCCTTACGGGGGACTAGCTCCTACGAGCAGTACTTC	CASALRGTSSYEQYF
TRBV5-1	few	TRBJ2-7	NA	TGCGCCAGCAGCTTGGACGGGGGGCAGGGGTACGAGCAGTACTTC	CASSLDGGQGYEQYF
TRBV6-2/TRBV6-3	many	TRBJ2-7	TRBD2	TGTGCCAGCAGTTTGACTAGCGGGAGGGTCTACGAGCAGTACTTC	CASSLTSGRVYEQYF
TRBV28	many	TRBJ2-1	NA	TGTGCCAGCAGTTTCAGGGAGTCTTACAATGAGCAGTTCTTC	CASSFRESYNEQFF
TRBV4-1	NA	TRBJ1-5	TRBD1	TGCGCCAGCAGCCAAAGGACAGGCCAACAAAGCAATCAGCCCCAGCATTTT	CASSQRTGQQSNQPQHF
TRBV11-2	few	TRBJ2-1	TRBD2	TGTGCCAGCAGCTCCGTTACTAGCGGACCCTACAATGAGCAGTTCTTC	CASSSVTSGPYNEQFF
TRBV5-1	NA	TRBJ2-7	NA	TGCGCCAGCAGCTACGGTTTGGTGGGTAACTACGAGCAGTACTTC	CASSYGLVGNYEQYF
TRBV5-1	few	TRBJ1-4	TRBD1	TGCGCCAGCAGAGGGACAGGGGTCACTGAAAAACTGTTTTTT	CASRGTGVTEKLFF
TRBV6-1	NA	TRBJ1-4	NA	TGTGCCAGCAGTCAGTGGAGGGGAGACGAAAAACTGTTTTTT	CASSQWRGDEKLFF
TRBV2	many	TRBJ2-1	NA	TGTGCCAGCAGTGTCGACAGTTTCAATGAGCAGTTCTTC	CASSVDSFNEQFF
TRBV11-2	NA	TRBJ1-4	NA	TGTGCCAGCAGCTTATTTAACCGGGACGGCGAAAAACTGTTTTTT	CASSLFNRDGEKLFF